Below, one T cell receptor beta chain is given with its context. The antigen remains undetermined. The germline gene is not matched at one end of the junction; a read error may be the cause. With listed TCR primers and previously described methods, bulk TCR libraries were prepared. From the PCR reads, TCRdb called clonotypes with MiXCR, one entry per CDR3 protein. The sample includes roughly 320,000 distinct CDR3 sequences, around 21% of them seen just once. Germline assignment: CDR1 LNHDA and CDR2 SQIVND (reference sequence). This CDR3 is built from 14 residues. The sample originates from a study of molecular identifiers for immune sequencing clone quantification. Overall study results and limits: Sizes of clones that are highly expanded could be underestimated (if identical TCR molecules share a barcode). In CMV-specific effectors, clones above 20 copies held over 97% of molecules; naive, under 1%.

Sorting was used to obtain naive CD8 T cells (CD8+CD4-CCR7+CD45RA+). Sequencing was done on a sample of naive CD8+ T cells from blood, with Jurkat cell RNA spiked in. The subset is: FACS-sorted CD8+CD4-CCR7+CD45RA+ naive T cells. The chain couples TRBV19 to TRBJ1-1; TRBD1 is a possible D gene (5 bases). This TCR was recovered from a human donor in good health. Some libraries in this study had Jurkat cell RNA spiked in. DNA of the CDR3: TGTGCCAGTACTACAGGAGGGATTGGGATTGAAGCTCTCTTT. Translated, it gives CASTTGGIGIEALF. Full variable domain (outside the CDR3, taken from reference TRBV19 and TRBJ1-1): DGGITQSPKYLFRKEGQNVTLSCEQNLNHDAMYWYRQDPGQGLRLIYYSQIVNDFQKGDIAEGYSVSREKKESFPLTVTSAQKNPTAFYLCASTTGGIGIEALFGQGTRLTVV.